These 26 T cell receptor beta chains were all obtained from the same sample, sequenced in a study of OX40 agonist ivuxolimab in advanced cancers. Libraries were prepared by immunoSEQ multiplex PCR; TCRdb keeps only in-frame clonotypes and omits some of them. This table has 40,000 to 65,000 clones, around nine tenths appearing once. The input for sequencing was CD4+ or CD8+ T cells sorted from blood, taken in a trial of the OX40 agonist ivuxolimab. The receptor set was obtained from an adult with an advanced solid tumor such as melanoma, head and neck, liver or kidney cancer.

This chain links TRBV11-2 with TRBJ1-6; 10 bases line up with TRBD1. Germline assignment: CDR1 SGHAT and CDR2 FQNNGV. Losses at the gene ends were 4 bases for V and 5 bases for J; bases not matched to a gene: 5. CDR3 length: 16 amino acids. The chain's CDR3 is CASSSWTGGDNSPLHF. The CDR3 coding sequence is TGTGCCAGCAGCTCCTGGACAGGGGGTGATAATTCACCCCTCCACTTT.

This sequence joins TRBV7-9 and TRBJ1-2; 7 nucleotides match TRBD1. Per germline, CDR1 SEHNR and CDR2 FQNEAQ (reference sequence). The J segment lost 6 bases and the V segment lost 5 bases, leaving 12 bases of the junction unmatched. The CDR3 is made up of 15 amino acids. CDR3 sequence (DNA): TGTGCCAGCAGCCCCCGGGGAGGGGGCGCGAATGGCTACACCTTC. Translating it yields CASSPRGGGANGYTF.

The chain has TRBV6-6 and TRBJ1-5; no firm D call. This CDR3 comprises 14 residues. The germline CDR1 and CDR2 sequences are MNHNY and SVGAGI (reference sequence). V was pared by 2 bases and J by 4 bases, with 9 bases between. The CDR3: CASSYQEWNQPQHF. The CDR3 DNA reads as TGTGCCAGCAGTTACCAGGAATGGAATCAGCCCCAGCATTTT.

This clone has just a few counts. CDR3 sequence reads: CASTLLSGQGDNTIYF. The CDR3 DNA is TGTGCCAGTACCCTACTCTCCGGACAGGGGGACAACACCATATATTTT. The genes are TRBV19 and TRBJ1-3; 10 positions agree with TRBD1. Trimming at V came to 7 bases and at J to 7 bases, leaving 13 bases not matched to a gene. The CDR3 covers 16 residues. Germline CDR1 is LNHDA and CDR2 is SQIVND (reference sequence).

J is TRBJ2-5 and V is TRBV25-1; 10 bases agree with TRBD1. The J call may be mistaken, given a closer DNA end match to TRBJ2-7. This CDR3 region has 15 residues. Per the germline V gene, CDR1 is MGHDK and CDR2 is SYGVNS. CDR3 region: CASSEYKGTGAEQYF. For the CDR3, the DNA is TGTGCCAGCAGTGAATATAAGGGGACAGGGGCCGAGCAGTACTTC.

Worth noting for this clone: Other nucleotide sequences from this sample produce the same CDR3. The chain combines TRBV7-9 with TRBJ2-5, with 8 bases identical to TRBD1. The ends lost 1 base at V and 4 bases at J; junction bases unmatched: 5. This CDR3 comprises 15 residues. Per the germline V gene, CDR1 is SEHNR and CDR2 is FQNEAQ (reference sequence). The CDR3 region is CASSLGDRGRETQYF. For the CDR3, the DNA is TGTGCCAGCAGCTTAGGTGACAGGGGTCGAGAGACCCAGTACTTC.

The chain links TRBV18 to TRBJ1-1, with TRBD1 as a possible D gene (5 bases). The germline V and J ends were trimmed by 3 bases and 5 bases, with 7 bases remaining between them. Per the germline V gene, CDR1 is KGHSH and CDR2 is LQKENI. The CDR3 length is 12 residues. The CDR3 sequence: CASSPDRTEAFF. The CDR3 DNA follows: TGTGCCAGCTCACCCGACAGAACTGAAGCTTTCTTT.

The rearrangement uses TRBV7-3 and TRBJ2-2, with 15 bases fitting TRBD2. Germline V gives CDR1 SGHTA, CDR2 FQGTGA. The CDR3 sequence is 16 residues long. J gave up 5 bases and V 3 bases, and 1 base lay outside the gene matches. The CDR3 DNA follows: TGTGCCAGCAGCTTGGGACTAGCGGGAGGTACCGGGGAGCTGTTTTTT. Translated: CASSLGLAGGTGELFF.

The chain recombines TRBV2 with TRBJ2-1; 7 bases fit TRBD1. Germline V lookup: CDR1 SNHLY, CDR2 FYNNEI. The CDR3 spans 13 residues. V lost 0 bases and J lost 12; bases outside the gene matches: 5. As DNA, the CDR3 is TGTGCCAGCAGTGAAGCTTTAAGGACAGGGCAGTTCTTC. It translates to CASSEALRTGQFF.

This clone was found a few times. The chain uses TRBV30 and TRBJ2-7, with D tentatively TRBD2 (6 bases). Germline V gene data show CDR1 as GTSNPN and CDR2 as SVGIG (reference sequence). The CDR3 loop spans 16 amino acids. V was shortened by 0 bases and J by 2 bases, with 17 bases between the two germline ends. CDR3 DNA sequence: TGTGCCTGGAGTGTACTTCGGACTAAAATTGCCTACGAGCAGTACTTC. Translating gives CAWSVLRTKIAYEQYF.

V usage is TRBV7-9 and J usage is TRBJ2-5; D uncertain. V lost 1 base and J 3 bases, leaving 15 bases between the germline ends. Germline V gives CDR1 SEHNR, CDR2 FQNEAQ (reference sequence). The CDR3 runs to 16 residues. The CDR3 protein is CASSLVRRPPEETQYF. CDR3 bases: TGTGCCAGCAGCTTAGTTAGGCGCCCGCCGGAAGAGACCCAGTACTTC.

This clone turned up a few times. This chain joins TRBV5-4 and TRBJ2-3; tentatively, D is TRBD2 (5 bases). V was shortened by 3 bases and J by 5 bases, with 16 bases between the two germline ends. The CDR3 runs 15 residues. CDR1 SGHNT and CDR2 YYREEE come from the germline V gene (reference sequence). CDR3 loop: CASSSDGVSGDTQYF. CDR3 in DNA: TGTGCCAGCAGCTCAGACGGGGTGTCGGGAGATACGCAGTATTTT.

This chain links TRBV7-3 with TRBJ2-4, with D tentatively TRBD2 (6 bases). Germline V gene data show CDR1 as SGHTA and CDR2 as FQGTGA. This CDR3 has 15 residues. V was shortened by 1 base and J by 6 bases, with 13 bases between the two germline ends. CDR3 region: CASSLMRGAGNIQYF. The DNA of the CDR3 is TGTGCCAGCAGCTTAATGCGGGGCGCCGGAAACATTCAGTACTTC.

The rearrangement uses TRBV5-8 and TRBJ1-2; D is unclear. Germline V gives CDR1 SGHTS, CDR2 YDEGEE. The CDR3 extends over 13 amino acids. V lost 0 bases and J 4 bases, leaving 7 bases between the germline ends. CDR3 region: CASSLGEGYGYTF. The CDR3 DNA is TGTGCCAGCAGCTTGGGAGAGGGCTATGGCTACACCTTC.

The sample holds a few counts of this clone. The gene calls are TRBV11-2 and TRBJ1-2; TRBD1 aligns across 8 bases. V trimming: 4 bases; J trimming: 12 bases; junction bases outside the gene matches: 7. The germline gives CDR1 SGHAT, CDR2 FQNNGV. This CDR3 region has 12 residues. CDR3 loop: CASSYQQGANTF. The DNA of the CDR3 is TGTGCCAGCAGCTACCAGCAGGGGGCCAACACCTTC.

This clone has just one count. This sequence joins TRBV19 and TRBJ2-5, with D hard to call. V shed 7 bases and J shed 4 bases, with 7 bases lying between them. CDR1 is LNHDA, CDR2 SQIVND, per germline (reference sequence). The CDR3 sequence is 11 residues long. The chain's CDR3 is CASISGETQYF. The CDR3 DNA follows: TGTGCCAGTATTTCGGGAGAGACCCAGTACTTC.

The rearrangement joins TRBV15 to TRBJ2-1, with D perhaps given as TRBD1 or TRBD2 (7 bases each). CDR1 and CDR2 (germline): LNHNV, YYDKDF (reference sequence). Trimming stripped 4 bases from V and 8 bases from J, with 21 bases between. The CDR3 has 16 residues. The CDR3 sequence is CATSTSSQGRVDEQFF. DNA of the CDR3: TGTGCCACCAGCACAAGTTCACAGGGGAGGGTGGATGAGCAGTTCTTC.

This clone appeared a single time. This CDR3 reads CASSLGGGSDTQYF. CDR3 DNA: TGTGCCAGCAGCTTGGGGGGGGGCTCCGATACGCAGTATTTT. The V and J genes are TRBV7-9 and TRBJ2-3, with D possibly matching TRBD2 (7 bases). Per germline, CDR1 SEHNR and CDR2 FQNEAQ (reference sequence). The ends were cut back, 3 bases at V and 6 bases at J, with 13 bases in the middle. The CDR3 is made up of 14 amino acids. Full variable domain (remainder filled in from reference TRBV7-9 and TRBJ2-3): DTGVSQNPRHKITKRGQNVTFRCDPISEHNRLYWYRQTLGQGPEFLTYFQNEAQLEKSRLLSDRFSAERPKGSFSTLEIQRTEQGDSAMYLCASSLGGGSDTQYFGPGTRLTVL.

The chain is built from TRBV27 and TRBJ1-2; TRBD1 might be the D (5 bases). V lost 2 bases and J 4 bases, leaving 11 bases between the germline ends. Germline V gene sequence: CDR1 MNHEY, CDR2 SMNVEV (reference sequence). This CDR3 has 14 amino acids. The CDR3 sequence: CASSLRAGSYGYTF. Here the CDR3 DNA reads TGTGCCAGCAGTTTAAGGGCAGGGAGCTATGGCTACACCTTC.

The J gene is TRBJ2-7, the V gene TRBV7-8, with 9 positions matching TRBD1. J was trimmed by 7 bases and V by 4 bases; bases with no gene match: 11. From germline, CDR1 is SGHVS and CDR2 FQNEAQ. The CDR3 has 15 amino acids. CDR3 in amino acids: CASSSGQGRFQEQYF. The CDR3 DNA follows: TGTGCCAGCAGCTCCGGACAGGGGAGGTTTCAAGAGCAGTACTTC.

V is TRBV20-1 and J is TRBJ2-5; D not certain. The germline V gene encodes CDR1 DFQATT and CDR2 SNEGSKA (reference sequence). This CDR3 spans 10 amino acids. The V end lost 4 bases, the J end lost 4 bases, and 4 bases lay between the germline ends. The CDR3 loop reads CSAKRETQYF. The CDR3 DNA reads TGCAGTGCTAAACGAGAGACCCAGTACTTC.

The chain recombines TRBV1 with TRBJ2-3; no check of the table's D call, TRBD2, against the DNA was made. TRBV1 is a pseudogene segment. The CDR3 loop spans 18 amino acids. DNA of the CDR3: TGCACCAGCAGCCAAGATCGGTATGGGACTAGACTCACAGATACGCAGTATTTT. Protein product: CTSSQDRYGTRLTDTQYF.

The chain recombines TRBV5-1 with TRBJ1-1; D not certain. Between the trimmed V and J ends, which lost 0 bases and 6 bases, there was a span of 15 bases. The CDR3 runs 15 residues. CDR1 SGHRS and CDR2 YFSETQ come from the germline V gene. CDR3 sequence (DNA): TGCGCCAGCAGCTTGGCGCCAGACCCCCCAGCTGAAGCTTTCTTT. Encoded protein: CASSLAPDPPAEAFF.

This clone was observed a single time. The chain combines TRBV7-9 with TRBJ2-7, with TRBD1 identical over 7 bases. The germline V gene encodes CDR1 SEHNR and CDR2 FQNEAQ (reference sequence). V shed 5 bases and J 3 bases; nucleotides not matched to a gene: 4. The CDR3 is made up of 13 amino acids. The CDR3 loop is CASSADRVYEQYF. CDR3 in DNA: TGTGCCAGCAGCGCCGACAGGGTCTACGAGCAGTACTTC.

As DNA, the CDR3 is TGTGCCAGCAGTTTAGAGGCTAGCGGATACAATGAGCAGTTCTTC. This encodes CASSLEASGYNEQFF. The chain joins TRBV2 to TRBJ2-1, with 7 bases matching TRBD2. Germline CDR1 reads SNHLY; CDR2 reads FYNNEI. There are 15 residues in the CDR3. V trimming: 5 bases; J trimming: 4 bases; junction bases outside the gene matches: 8.

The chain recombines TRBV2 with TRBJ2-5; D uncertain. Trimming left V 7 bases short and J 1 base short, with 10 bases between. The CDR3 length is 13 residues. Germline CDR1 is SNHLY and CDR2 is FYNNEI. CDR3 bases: TGTGCCAGCAATGTGAAAACCCAAGAGACCCAGTACTTC. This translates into CASNVKTQETQYF.